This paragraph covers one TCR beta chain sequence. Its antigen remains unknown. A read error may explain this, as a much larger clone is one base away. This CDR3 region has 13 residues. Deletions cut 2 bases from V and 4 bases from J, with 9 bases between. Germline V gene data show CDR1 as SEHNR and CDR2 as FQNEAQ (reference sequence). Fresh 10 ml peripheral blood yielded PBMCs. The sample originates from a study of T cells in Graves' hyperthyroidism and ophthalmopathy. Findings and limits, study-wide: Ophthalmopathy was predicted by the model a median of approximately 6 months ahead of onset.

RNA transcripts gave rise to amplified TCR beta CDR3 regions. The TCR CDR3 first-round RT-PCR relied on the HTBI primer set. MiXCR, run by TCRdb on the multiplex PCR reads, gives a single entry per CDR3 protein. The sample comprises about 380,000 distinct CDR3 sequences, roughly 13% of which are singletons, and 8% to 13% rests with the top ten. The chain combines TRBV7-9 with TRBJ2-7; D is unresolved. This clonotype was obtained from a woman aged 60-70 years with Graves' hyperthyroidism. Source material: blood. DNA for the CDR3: TGTGCCAGCAGCTTATCTCCTTTGTACGAGCAGTACTTC. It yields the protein CASSLSPLYEQYF.